This T cell receptor beta chain was captured in a study of shared clonotypes between healthy human individuals. Study at large: Every donor yielded three CD4 naive, three CD4 memory, two CD8 naive and one CD8 memory plate. The study, taken as a whole, reports: Four donors held around 5% of naive CD4 clonotypes in common. Larger estimated richness was generally recorded for naive subsets relative to memory subsets. Some clonotypes were shared by all four sorted-subset donors, while others were not shared. The non-shared ones had lower generation probabilities than the shared ones.

Trimming took 4 bases from V and 7 from J, leaving 12 bases between them. Germline V gene data show CDR1 as SGHRS and CDR2 as YFSETQ. The CDR3 length is 14 residues. To note about this clone: The antigen is undetermined.

Libraries were prepared by immunoSEQ multiplex PCR; TCRdb keeps only in-frame clonotypes and omits some of them. The table lists about 2 million clones, over 85% of them singletons. Source material: naive CD4+ T cells sorted from blood. Subset in this sample: CD45RA+ positively selected. The origin of this receptor is a man aged 18 to 35 in good health. The chain joins TRBV5-1 to TRBJ1-6; no clear D. The CDR3 is CASSLGRLNSPLHF. The CDR3, as DNA: TGCGCCAGCAGCCTCGGACGATTAAATTCACCCCTCCACTTT.